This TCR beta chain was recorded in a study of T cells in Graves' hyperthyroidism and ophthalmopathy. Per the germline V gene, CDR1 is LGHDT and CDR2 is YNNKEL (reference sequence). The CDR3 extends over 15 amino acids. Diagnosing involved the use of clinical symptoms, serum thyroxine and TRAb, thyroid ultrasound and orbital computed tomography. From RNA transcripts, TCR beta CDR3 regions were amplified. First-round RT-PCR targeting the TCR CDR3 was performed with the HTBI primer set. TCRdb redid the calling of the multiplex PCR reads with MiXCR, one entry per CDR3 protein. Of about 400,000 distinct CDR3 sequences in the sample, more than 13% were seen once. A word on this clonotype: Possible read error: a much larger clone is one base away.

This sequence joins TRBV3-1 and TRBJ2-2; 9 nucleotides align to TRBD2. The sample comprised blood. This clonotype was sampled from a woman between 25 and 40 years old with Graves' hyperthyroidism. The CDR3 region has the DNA TGTGCCAGCAGCCTTGGGACTAGCCGGACCGGGGAGCTGCTTTTT. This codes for CASSLGTSRTGELLF.